This is a list of T cell receptor beta chains from one sample in a study of blood T cell repertoires in COVID-19. Repertoires were generated with immunoSEQ multiplex PCR, while TCRdb's copy carries only in-frame clones and drops some. The data contain about 200,000 clones, around four fifths of them singletons. Specimen: peripheral blood. These receptors originate from a man aged 55 to 69 with COVID-19, enrolled during active disease. The CDR3 runs from the conserved cysteine through the conserved F or W. The D gene is left open where the match is weak. Size is stated for part of the rows, as once, few or many counts, or as a class when the clone is expanded.

TRBV6-5	TRBJ2-5	-	TRBD1	CASGQTGLETQYF	TGTGCCAGCGGACAGACAGGGCTGGAGACCCAGTACTTC
TRBV27	TRBJ1-1	-	-	CASSFSPGARRDEAFF	TGTGCCAGCAGTTTCTCTCCGGGAGCTAGGAGGGATGAAGCTTTCTTT
TRBV10-2	TRBJ1-5	once	TRBD1	CASRDRGVQPQHF	TGCGCCAGCCGGGACAGGGGTGTTCAGCCCCAGCATTTT
TRBV12-5	TRBJ2-7	-	-	CASGLVVSQAYEQYF	TGTGCTAGTGGTTTGGTTGTTAGCCAAGCCTACGAGCAGTACTTC
TRBV9	TRBJ1-3	-	-	CASSVDLGARGNTIYF	TGTGCCAGCAGCGTAGATCTGGGGGCGAGAGGAAACACCATATATTTT
TRBV27	TRBJ2-7	-	TRBD1	CASRPTGAYEQYF	TGTGCCAGCAGGCCGACAGGGGCCTACGAGCAGTACTTC
TRBV6-5	TRBJ2-7	-	TRBD1	CASLTVQGANEQYF	TGTGCCAGCCTTACGGTCCAGGGGGCGAACGAGCAGTACTTC
TRBV7-6	TRBJ1-3	-	-	CASSSRVAGNTIYF	TGTGCCAGCAGCTCACGGGTTGCTGGAAACACCATATATTTT
TRBV5-4	TRBJ2-3	-	TRBD2	CASSLPLAGGRGDTQYF	TGTGCCAGCAGCTTACCCCTAGCGGGAGGGCGGGGAGATACGCAGTATTTT
TRBV7-9	TRBJ1-4	-	-	CASSFTRLEKLFF	TGTGCCAGCAGCTTCACCAGGCTCGAAAAACTGTTTTTT
TRBV2	TRBJ2-7	-	TRBD2	CASSEAPGTSGPYEQYF	TGTGCCAGCAGTGAAGCGCCCGGGACTAGCGGTCCCTACGAGCAGTACTTC
TRBV28	TRBJ1-4	-	-	CASSSQGLKLFF	TGTGCCAGCAGTTCACAGGGATTAAAACTGTTTTTT
TRBV27	TRBJ2-7	-	TRBD1	CASSSGQGKRYEQYF	TGTGCCAGCTCCTCGGGACAGGGGAAAAGGTACGAGCAGTACTTC
TRBV10-3	TRBJ1-6	-	-	CAISERGFYNSPLHF	TGTGCCATCAGTGAACGGGGTTTCTATAATTCACCCCTCCACTTT
TRBV5-1	TRBJ1-4	few	-	CASSFNRRDGEKLFF	TGCGCCAGCAGCTTTAACAGACGGGATGGTGAAAAACTGTTTTTT
TRBV3-1/TRBV3-2	TRBJ1-1	few	TRBD1	CASSPPTGINTEAFF	TGTGCCAGCAGCCCTCCGACAGGGATCAACACTGAAGCTTTCTTT
TRBV19	TRBJ2-4	-	TRBD1	CASSPMGRGLIAKNIQYF	TGTGCCAGTAGTCCAATGGGTAGGGGGCTGATAGCCAAAAACATTCAGTACTTC
TRBV9	TRBJ1-2	-	-	CASSVGETNYGYTF	TGTGCCAGCAGCGTCGGAGAGACTAACTATGGCTACACCTTC
TRBV28	TRBJ1-5	-	-	CASSFRGGFSSNQPQHF	TGTGCCAGCAGTTTCAGAGGGGGTTTTAGTAGCAATCAGCCCCAGCATTTT
TRBV27	TRBJ2-7	-	-	CASSSRLNSYEQYF	TGTGCCAGCAGTTCGCGTCTTAACTCCTACGAGCAGTACTTC
TRBV7-9	TRBJ1-2	-	TRBD1	CASSSTGNYGYTF	TGTGCCAGCAGCTCGACAGGGAACTATGGCTACACCTTC
TRBV7-2	TRBJ1-5	-	TRBD1	CASSLDRGLQPQHF	TGTGCCAGCAGCTTGGACAGGGGGCTTCAGCCCCAGCATTTT
TRBV12-3/TRBV12-4	TRBJ2-2	-	-	CASSSRVGELFF	TGTGCCAGCAGTTCCCGTGTGGGGGAGCTGTTTTTT
TRBV10-3	TRBJ2-5	-	TRBD1	CAIMGTGAEETQYF	TGTGCCATCATGGGGACAGGGGCCGAAGAGACCCAGTACTTC
TRBV3-1/TRBV3-2	TRBJ2-7	-	-	CASSGLSSYEQYF	TGTGCCAGCAGCGGGCTATCCTCCTACGAGCAGTACTTC
TRBV18	TRBJ2-7	-	TRBD2	CASSPRSRASGSEQYF	TGTGCCAGCTCACCGAGGAGTAGGGCTAGCGGGAGTGAGCAGTACTTC
TRBV3-1/TRBV3-2	TRBJ1-2	-	-	CASSPRLSPNYGYTF	TGTGCCAGCAGCCCACGTCTATCGCCTAACTATGGCTACACCTTC
TRBV14	TRBJ1-2	-	-	CASSRVTNYDYTF	TGTGCCAGCAGCCGAGTGACTAACTATGACTACACCTTC